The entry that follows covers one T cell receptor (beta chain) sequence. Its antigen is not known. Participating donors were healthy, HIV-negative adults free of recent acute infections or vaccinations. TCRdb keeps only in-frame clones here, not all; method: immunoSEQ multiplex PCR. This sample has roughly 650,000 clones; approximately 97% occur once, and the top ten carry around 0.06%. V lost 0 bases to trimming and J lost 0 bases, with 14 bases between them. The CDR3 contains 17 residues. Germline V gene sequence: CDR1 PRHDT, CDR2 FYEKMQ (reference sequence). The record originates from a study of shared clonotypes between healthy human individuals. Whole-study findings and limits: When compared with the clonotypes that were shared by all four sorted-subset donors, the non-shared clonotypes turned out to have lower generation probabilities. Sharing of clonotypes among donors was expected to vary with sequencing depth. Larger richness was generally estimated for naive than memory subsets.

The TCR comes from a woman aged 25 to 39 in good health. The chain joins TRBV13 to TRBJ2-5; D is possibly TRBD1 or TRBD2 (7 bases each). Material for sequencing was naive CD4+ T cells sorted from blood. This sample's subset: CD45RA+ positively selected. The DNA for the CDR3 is TGTGCCAGCAGCTTAGGTGGGCAGGGGGGGTACCAAGAGACCCAGTACTTC. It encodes CASSLGGQGGYQETQYF.